The 19 T cell receptor beta chains given below trace back to one sample, sequenced in a study of CD8+ T cells in alopecia areata. Extracted RNA was reverse transcribed, and the resulting cDNA served as sequencing template. Here immunoSEQ multiplex PCR was the method, and the copy in TCRdb shows in-frame clones only, minus some. The data show about 280,000 clones, 58% seen once. The treatment: oral pan-JAK inhibitor, 5-10 mg twice daily. Source: CD4+ T cells sorted from blood, taken at week 24, from a patient treated with tofacitinib. The receptor source for this set is a human donor with alopecia areata.

The rearrangement links TRBV6-7 to TRBJ1-1; 7 positions match TRBD1. TRBV6-7 is designated an ORF whose function remains uncertain. This CDR3 has 14 amino acids. After removal of 7 bases from V and 4 bases from J, the junction contained 9 bases not matched to a gene. This CDR3 reads CASTHRGKVTEAFF. CDR3 DNA sequence: TGTGCCAGCACTCACAGGGGAAAAGTCACTGAAGCTTTCTTT.

This rearrangement joins TRBV5-6 to TRBJ2-3; no definite D call. Germline V gene lookup returns CDR1 SGHDT and CDR2 YYEEEE. Trimming removed 4 bases from V and 2 bases from J, with 5 bases in between. The CDR3 has 12 amino acids. CDR3 sequence reads: CASSRITDTQYF. The CDR3 bases are TGTGCCAGCAGCCGGATCACAGATACGCAGTATTTT.

This chain uses TRBV7-6 with TRBJ2-7; D gene ambiguous. Germline V gives CDR1 SGHVS, CDR2 FNYEAQ. The CDR3 has 14 residues. Trimming removed 5 bases at V and 1 base at J, with 12 bases between. The CDR3 sequence: CASSRHERSYEQYF. The CDR3 region has the DNA TGTGCCAGCAGCCGCCACGAAAGATCCTACGAGCAGTACTTC.

This clone was recorded a few times. The V gene is TRBV18, the J gene TRBJ2-1; 8 bases fit TRBD1. Germline CDR1 is KGHSH and CDR2 is LQKENI. V lost 2 bases, J lost 9 bases, and 0 bases stayed unmatched. This CDR3 has 12 amino acids. This chain's CDR3 is CASSPGTGEQFF. The DNA for the CDR3 is TGTGCCAGCTCACCAGGGACAGGTGAGCAGTTCTTC.

The J gene is TRBJ2-7, the V gene TRBV19, with D tentatively TRBD1 (6 bases). Trimming removed 6 bases at V and 5 bases at J, with 17 bases between. Germline V gives CDR1 LNHDA, CDR2 SQIVND (reference sequence). This CDR3 contains 14 residues. The CDR3 nucleotides read TGTGCCAGTAGGCCATCCGGGACAATCGACGAGCAGTACTTC. This translates into CASRPSGTIDEQYF.

This chain joins TRBV7-9 and TRBJ2-1; D gene uncertain. Germline lookup yields CDR1 SEHNR and CDR2 FQNEAQ (reference sequence). This CDR3 is 11 amino acids long. V lost 4 bases and J lost 10, with 8 bases in between. In DNA, the CDR3 is TGTGCCAGCAGCTGGCTTTTCGAGCAGTTCTTC. It is translated as CASSWLFEQFF.

V is TRBV4-1 and J is TRBJ1-2; D ambiguous. Trimming cost V 3 bases and J 4 bases, with 21 bases left between them. CDR3 length equals 17 residues. CDR1 and CDR2 from the germline V gene are MGHRA and YSYEKL. The DNA for the CDR3 is TGCGCCAGCAGCCACCCAACGACGAGGCAGGCGGTCTATGGCTACACCTTC. Residues: CASSHPTTRQAVYGYTF.

The genes are TRBV30 and TRBJ1-1; perhaps TRBD1 as D (6 bases). Looked up from germline, CDR1 is GTSNPN and CDR2 is SVGIG (reference sequence). CDR3 size: 13 residues. V gave up 8 bases and J gave up 9 bases, with 22 bases separating them. Here the CDR3 reads CAMDSHDYLKAFF. The CDR3 nucleotides read TGTGCCATGGACAGTCACGATTACCTAAAAGCTTTCTTT.

The V call is TRBV2, the J call TRBJ1-2; 9 bases are shared with TRBD1. The CDR3 runs to 16 residues. Germline lookup yields CDR1 SNHLY and CDR2 FYNNEI. V was clipped by 5 bases and J by 9 bases; unmatched bases: 16. The CDR3 DNA reads TGTGCCAGCAGTTCCGGGACAGGGACCTTTTCGTCCCGCTACACCTTC. Protein product: CASSSGTGTFSSRYTF.

This clone has only a few counts. The chain recombines TRBV25-1 with TRBJ2-5; D uncertain. This CDR3 comprises 14 residues. The V end lost 3 bases, the J end lost 5 bases, and 13 bases lay between the germline ends. Germline-derived CDR1 and CDR2 are MGHDK and SYGVNS. The CDR3 DNA reads TGTGCCAGCAGTGACCCCGGCAGGTCGGAGACCCAGTACTTC. It yields the protein CASSDPGRSETQYF. The whole variable domain, filled in from reference TRBV25-1 and TRBJ2-5, reads EADIYQTPRYLVIGTGKKITLECSQTMGHDKMYWYQQDPGMELHLIHYSYGVNSTEKGDLSSESTVSRIRTEHFPLTLESARPSHTSQYLCASSDPGRSETQYFGPGTRLLVL.

This rearrangement joins TRBV7-2 to TRBJ2-7; TRBD2 might be the D (5 bases). CDR3 length equals 14 residues. The ends were cut back, 3 bases at V and 5 bases at J, with 14 bases in the middle. The germline V gene has CDR1 SGHTA and CDR2 FQGNSA. The CDR3 loop reads CASSFQRSRDEQYF. The CDR3 coding sequence is TGTGCCAGCAGCTTCCAGCGGTCTCGGGACGAGCAGTACTTC.

The sample holds a few counts of this clone. This rearrangement joins TRBV10-3 to TRBJ2-1, with no clear D. The CDR3 is 12 residues long. CDR1 and CDR2 from the germline V gene are ENHRY and SYGVKD. Deletions cut 2 bases from V and 5 bases from J, with 4 bases between. The CDR3 spells CAISETDNEQFF. The CDR3 nucleotides are TGTGCCATCAGTGAGACGGACAATGAGCAGTTCTTC.

The table lists this clone with a few counts. The chain is built from TRBV7-2 and TRBJ2-3; 7 nucleotides agree with TRBD2. The CDR3 length is 15 residues. V lost 1 base, J lost 6 bases, and 7 bases stayed unmatched. Germline V gene data show CDR1 as SGHTA and CDR2 as FQGNSA. The CDR3 sequence is CASSLERDRMDTQYF. The CDR3 DNA reads TGTGCCAGCAGCTTAGAGCGGGACCGTATGGATACGCAGTATTTT.

This chain uses TRBV10-3 with TRBJ2-3; 8 nucleotides agree with TRBD1. From germline, CDR1 is ENHRY and CDR2 SYGVKD. The J segment lost 0 bases and the V segment lost 10 bases, leaving 6 bases of the junction unmatched. The CDR3 is 14 residues long. Here the CDR3 DNA reads TGTGCCACCCACAGGGGGACTAGCACAGATACGCAGTATTTT. Its translation: CATHRGTSTDTQYF.

This clone showed up just a few times. This chain links TRBV2 with TRBJ2-5, with D unclear. The CDR3 has 11 residues. Trimming took 5 bases from V and 5 from J, leaving 6 bases between them. CDR1 SNHLY and CDR2 FYNNEI come from the germline V gene. The CDR3 sequence: CASSSDETQYF. The CDR3 nucleotides are TGTGCCAGCAGTTCCGACGAGACCCAGTACTTC.

This clone has a handful of counts. The chain uses TRBV20-1 and TRBJ2-6; D gene unclear. Between the trimmed V and J ends, which lost 0 bases and 9 bases, there was a span of 3 bases. The germline V gene has CDR1 DFQATT and CDR2 SNEGSKA (reference sequence). The CDR3 covers 11 residues. Here the CDR3 reads CSARDNNVLTF. CDR3 DNA sequence: TGCAGTGCTAGAGATAACAACGTCCTGACTTTC.

This chain connects TRBV7-9 to TRBJ1-1; tentative D call: TRBD1 (6 bases). The CDR3 is 19 residues long. Germline CDR1 and CDR2: SEHNR and FQNEAQ (reference sequence). V lost 4 bases and J lost 5, with 29 bases in between. CDR3: CASSSRPYKGQGTGTEAFF. CDR3 nucleotide sequence: TGTGCCAGCAGCTCTAGGCCATACAAGGGCCAGGGGACGGGGACTGAAGCTTTCTTT.

In this sample, this clone turned up once. V gene TRBV29-1 combines with J gene TRBJ2-5; D gene unclear. CDR3 length: 13 amino acids. Germline V CDR1 and CDR2: SQVTM, ANQGSEA. V dropped 4 bases and J dropped 4 bases, with 13 bases sitting between them. The DNA for the CDR3 is TGCAGCGTTGCCCCCCGACTTGCAGAGACCCAGTACTTC. Encoded protein: CSVAPRLAETQYF.

The CDR3 is CASSQGNELDTQYF. The CDR3 coding sequence is TGCGCCAGCAGCCAAGGAAATGAGCTAGATACGCAGTATTTT. The chain uses TRBV4-1 and TRBJ2-3; D is unresolved. Trimming left V 1 base short and J 5 bases short, with 10 bases between. This CDR3 has 14 amino acids. CDR1 and CDR2 from the germline V gene are MGHRA and YSYEKL.